This is a list of T cell receptor beta chains from one sample in a study of early T cells in non-severe SARS-CoV-2 infection. MiXCR, run by TCRdb on the 5' RACE reads, gives a single entry per CDR3 protein. The repertoire holds approximately 66,000 distinct CDR3 sequences, with about 12% as singletons. The sequencing used whole blood, collected at baseline. These receptors came from an adult who was a healthcare worker with PCR-confirmed SARS-CoV-2 infection or an uninfected control (not recorded which). The donor label of this sample is uncertain. CDR3s include the opening cysteine and the closing phenylalanine or tryptophan. Fields, in order: V gene, J gene, CDR3 length, CDR3 protein.

V: TRBV12-3/TRBV12-4; J: TRBJ2-3; length: 17; CDR3: CASRNRGQGRNTDTQYF
V: TRBV4-1; J: TRBJ2-2; length: 17; CDR3: CASSKDKAGFYTGELFF
V: TRBV18; J: TRBJ1-6; length: 14; CDR3: CASSPRDRGIPLHF
V: TRBV30; J: TRBJ1-5; length: 15; CDR3: CAWSSSGGSNQPQHF
V: TRBV27; J: TRBJ2-2; length: 13; CDR3: CASSWTSSEELFF
V: TRBV11-2; J: TRBJ2-1; length: 15; CDR3: CASSLGVDRGNEQFF
V: TRBV29-1; J: TRBJ2-5; length: 14; CDR3: CSVVLAGAQETQYF
V: TRBV29-1; J: TRBJ1-1; length: 13; CDR3: CSVKGQGGTEAFF
V: TRBV5-1; J: TRBJ1-2; length: 14; CDR3: CASSLRGLDNGYTF
V: TRBV15; J: TRBJ2-2; length: 16; CDR3: CATSGRRVQDTGELFF
V: TRBV10-3; J: TRBJ1-4; length: 13; CDR3: CAISDSGGRKLFF
V: TRBV5-1; J: TRBJ1-1; length: 15; CDR3: CASSFSGDVGTEAFF
V: TRBV6-5; J: TRBJ2-5; length: 14; CDR3: CASSPVLATETQYF
V: TRBV5-1; J: TRBJ2-1; length: 14; CDR3: CASSLARENNEQFF
V: TRBV7-6; J: TRBJ1-1; length: 17; CDR3: CASSFFPTGRGNTEAFF
V: TRBV11-2; J: TRBJ2-5; length: 13; CDR3: CASSFAAAETQYF
V: TRBV20-1; J: TRBJ2-3; length: 14; CDR3: CSVAGGKSTDTQYF
V: TRBV20-1; J: TRBJ1-2; length: 16; CDR3: CSARDPRAMSDYGYTF
V: TRBV7-9; J: TRBJ2-3; length: 12; CDR3: CASSRGTDTQYF
V: TRBV29-1; J: TRBJ1-2; length: 15; CDR3: CSVPDSLISNYGYTF
V: TRBV4-1; J: TRBJ1-2; length: 14; CDR3: CASSQATAVVGYTF
V: TRBV12-3/TRBV12-4; J: TRBJ2-2; length: 15; CDR3: CASSPGQGRTGELFF
V: TRBV5-1; J: TRBJ2-5; length: 13; CDR3: CASSPQTAETQYF
V: TRBV2; J: TRBJ2-5; length: 14; CDR3: CASSPLGGRETQYF
V: TRBV12-3/TRBV12-4; J: TRBJ2-2; length: 15; CDR3: CASAQRTGGPGELFF
V: TRBV27; J: TRBJ1-2; length: 16; CDR3: CASSLLGQGYVYGYTF
V: TRBV18; J: TRBJ1-3; length: 16; CDR3: CASSPRPPDSGNTIYF
V: TRBV7-3; J: TRBJ2-3; length: 14; CDR3: CASSLTTDQLPQYF
V: TRBV7-9; J: TRBJ1-4; length: 15; CDR3: CASSSSGQIGEKLFF
V: TRBV24-1; J: TRBJ2-1; length: 13; CDR3: CATRGTGVNEQFF
V: TRBV28; J: TRBJ2-5; length: 14; CDR3: CASSLDRQGGTQYF
V: TRBV20-1; J: TRBJ2-3; length: 15; CDR3: CSAFGLAGITDTQYF
V: TRBV20-1; J: TRBJ1-3; length: 17; CDR3: CSALKELGLYSGNTIYF
V: TRBV5-1; J: TRBJ1-2; length: 13; CDR3: CASSPGQENGYTF
V: TRBV5-1; J: TRBJ2-1; length: 13; CDR3: CASTPTKYNEQFF
V: TRBV3-1; J: TRBJ1-1; length: 14; CDR3: CASSQVLTNTEAFF
V: TRBV2; J: TRBJ2-1; length: 21; CDR3: CASSEGTSGGLKFDSYNEQFF
V: TRBV7-9; J: TRBJ1-1; length: 16; CDR3: CASSLYPSGGPLEAFF
V: TRBV5-1; J: TRBJ2-1; length: 20; CDR3: CASSLETRLSAVDSYNEQFF
V: TRBV29-1; J: TRBJ1-1; length: 11; CDR3: CSVDSASEAFF
V: TRBV7-9; J: TRBJ1-5; length: 12; CDR3: CATGDGFQPQHF
V: TRBV4-2; J: TRBJ2-3; length: 18; CDR3: CASSQDSDRTGHKNTQYF
V: TRBV29-1; J: TRBJ2-3; length: 15; CDR3: CSIQGGAGSTDTQYF
V: TRBV20-1; J: TRBJ1-2; length: 13; CDR3: CSARDRGAYGYTF
V: TRBV3-1; J: TRBJ1-6; length: 14; CDR3: CASSEQGRNSPLHF
V: TRBV13; J: TRBJ2-1; length: 16; CDR3: CASSLTLPISYNEQFF
V: TRBV6-4; J: TRBJ1-1; length: 15; CDR3: CASSEIRKLNTEAFF
V: TRBV10-3; J: TRBJ1-1; length: 15; CDR3: CAISDPTGMNTEAFF
V: TRBV2; J: TRBJ2-3; length: 16; CDR3: CASSPGLAGSGDTQYF
V: TRBV7-3; J: TRBJ2-2; length: 17; CDR3: CASSPDGLALNTGELFF
V: TRBV18; J: TRBJ1-1; length: 13; CDR3: CASSPGNGTEAFF
V: TRBV4-1; J: TRBJ1-3; length: 14; CDR3: CASSQASTGNTIYF